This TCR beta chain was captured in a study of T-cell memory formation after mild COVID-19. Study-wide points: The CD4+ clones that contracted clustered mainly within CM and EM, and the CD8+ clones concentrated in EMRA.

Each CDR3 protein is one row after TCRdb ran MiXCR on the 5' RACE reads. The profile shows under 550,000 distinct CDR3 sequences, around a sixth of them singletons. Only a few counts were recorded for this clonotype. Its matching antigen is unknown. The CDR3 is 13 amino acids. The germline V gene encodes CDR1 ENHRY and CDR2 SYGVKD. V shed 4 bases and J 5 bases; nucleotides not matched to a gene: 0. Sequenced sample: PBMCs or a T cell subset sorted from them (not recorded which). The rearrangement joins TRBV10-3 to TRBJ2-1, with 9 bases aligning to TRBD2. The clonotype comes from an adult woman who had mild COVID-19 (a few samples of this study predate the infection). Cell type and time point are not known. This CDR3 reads CAISGTSDNEQFF. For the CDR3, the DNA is TGTGCCATCAGTGGGACTAGCGACAATGAGCAGTTCTTC.